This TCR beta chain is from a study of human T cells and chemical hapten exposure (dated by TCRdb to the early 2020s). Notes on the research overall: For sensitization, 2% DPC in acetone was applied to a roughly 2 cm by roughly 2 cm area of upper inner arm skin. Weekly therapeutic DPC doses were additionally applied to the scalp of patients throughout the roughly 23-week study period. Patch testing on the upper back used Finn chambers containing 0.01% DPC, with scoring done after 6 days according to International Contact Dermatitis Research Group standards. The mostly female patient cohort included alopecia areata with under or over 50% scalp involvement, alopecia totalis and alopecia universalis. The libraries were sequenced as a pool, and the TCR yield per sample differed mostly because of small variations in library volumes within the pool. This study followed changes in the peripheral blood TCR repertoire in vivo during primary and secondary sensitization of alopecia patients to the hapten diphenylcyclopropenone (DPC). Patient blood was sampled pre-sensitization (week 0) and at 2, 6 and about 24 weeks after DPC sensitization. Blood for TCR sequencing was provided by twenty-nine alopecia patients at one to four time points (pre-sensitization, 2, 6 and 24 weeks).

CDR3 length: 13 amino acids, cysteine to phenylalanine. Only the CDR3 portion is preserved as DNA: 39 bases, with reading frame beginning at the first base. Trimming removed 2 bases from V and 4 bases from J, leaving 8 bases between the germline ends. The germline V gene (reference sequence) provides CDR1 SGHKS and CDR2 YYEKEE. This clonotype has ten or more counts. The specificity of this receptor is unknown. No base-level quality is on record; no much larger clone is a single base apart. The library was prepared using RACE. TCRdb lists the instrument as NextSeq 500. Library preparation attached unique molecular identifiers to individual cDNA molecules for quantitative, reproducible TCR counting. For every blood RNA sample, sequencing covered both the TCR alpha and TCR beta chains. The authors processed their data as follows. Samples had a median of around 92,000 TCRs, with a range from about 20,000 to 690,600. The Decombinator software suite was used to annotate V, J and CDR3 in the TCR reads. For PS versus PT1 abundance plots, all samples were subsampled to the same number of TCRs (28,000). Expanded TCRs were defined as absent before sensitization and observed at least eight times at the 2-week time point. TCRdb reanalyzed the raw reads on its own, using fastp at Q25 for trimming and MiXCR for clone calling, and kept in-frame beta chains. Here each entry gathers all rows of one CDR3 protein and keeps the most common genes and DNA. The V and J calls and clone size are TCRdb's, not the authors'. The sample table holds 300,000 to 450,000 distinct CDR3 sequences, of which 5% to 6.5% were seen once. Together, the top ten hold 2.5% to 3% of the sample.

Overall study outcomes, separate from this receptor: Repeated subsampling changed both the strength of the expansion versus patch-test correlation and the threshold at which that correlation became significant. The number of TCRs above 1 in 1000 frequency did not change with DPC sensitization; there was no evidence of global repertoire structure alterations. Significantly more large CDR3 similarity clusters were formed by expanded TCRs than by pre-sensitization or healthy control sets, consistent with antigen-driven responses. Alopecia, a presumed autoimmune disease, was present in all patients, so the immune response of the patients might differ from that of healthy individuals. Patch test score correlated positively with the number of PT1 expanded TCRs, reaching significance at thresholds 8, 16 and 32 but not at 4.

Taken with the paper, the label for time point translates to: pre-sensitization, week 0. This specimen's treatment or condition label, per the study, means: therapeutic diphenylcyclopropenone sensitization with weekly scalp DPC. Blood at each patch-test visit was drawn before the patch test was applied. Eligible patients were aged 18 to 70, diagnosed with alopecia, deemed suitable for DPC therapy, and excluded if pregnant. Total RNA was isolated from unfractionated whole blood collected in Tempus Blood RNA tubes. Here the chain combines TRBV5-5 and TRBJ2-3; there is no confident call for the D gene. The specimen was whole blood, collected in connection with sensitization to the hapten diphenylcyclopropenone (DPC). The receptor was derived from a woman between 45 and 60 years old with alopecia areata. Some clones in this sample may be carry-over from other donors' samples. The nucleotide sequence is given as TGTGCCAGCAGCTTTCACAACTCAGATACGCAGTATTTT. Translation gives CASSFHNSDTQYF. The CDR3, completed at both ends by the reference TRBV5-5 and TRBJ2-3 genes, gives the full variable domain DAGVTQSPTHLIKTRGQQVTLRCSPISGHKSVSWYQQVLGQGPQFIFQYYEKEERGRGNFPDRFSARQFPNYSSELNVNALLLGDSALYLCASSFHNSDTQYFGPGTRLTVL.